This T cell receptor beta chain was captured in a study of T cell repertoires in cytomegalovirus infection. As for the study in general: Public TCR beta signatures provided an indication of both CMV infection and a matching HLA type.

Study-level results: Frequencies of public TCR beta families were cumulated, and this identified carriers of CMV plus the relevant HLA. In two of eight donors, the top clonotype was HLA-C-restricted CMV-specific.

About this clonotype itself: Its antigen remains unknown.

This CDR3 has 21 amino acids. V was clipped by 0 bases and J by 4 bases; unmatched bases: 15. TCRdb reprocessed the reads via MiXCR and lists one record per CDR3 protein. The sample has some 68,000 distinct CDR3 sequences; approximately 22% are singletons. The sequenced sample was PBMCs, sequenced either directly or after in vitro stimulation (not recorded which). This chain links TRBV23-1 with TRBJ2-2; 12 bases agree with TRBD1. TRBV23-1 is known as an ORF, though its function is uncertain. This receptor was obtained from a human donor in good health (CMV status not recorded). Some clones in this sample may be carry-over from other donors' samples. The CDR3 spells CASSQSLLSPGQGAGTGELFF. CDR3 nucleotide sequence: TGCGCCAGCAGTCAATCTCTCCTGTCGCCGGGACAGGGGGCGGGCACCGGGGAGCTGTTTTTT.